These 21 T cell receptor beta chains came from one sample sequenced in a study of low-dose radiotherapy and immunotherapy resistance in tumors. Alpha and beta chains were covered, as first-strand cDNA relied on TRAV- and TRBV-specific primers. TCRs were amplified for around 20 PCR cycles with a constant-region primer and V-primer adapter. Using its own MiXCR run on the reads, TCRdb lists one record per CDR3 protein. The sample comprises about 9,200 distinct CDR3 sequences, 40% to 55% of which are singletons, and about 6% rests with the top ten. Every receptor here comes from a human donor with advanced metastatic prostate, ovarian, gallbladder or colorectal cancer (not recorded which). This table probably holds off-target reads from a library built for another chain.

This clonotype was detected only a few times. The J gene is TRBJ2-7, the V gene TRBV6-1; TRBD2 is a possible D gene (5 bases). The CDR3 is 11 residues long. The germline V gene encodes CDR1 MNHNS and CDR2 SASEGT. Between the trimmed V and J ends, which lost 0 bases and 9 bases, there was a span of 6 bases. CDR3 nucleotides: TGTGCCAGCAGTGAAGCCGGAGGGCAGTACTTC. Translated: CASSEAGGQYF.

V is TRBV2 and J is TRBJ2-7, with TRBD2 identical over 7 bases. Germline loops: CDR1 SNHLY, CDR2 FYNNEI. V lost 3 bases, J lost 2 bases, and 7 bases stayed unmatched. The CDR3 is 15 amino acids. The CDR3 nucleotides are TGTGCCAGCAGTGAGAGGGACTACCCAACCTACGAGCAGTACTTC. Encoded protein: CASSERDYPTYEQYF.

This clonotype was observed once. CDR3 DNA: TGTGCCAGCAGTGAGGGCCAGGGCGAGACCCAGTACTTC. Translation gives CASSEGQGETQYF. The chain uses TRBV2 and TRBJ2-5; possible D gene TRBD1, 5 bases. Trimming left V 3 bases short and J 5 bases short, with 10 bases between. CDR1 SNHLY and CDR2 FYNNEI come from the germline V gene. This CDR3 is 13 amino acids long.

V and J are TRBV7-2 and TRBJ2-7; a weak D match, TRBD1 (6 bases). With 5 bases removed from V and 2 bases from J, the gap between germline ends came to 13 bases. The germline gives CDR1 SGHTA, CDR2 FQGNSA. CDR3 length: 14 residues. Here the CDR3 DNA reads TGTGCCAGCAGCACTGGACAGATCCCCTACGAGCAGTACTTC. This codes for CASSTGQIPYEQYF.

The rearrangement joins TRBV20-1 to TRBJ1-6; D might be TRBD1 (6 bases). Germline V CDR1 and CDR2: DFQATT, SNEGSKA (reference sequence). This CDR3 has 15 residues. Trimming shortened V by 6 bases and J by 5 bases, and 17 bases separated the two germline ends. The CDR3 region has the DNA TGCAGTGCCAACGACGGACAGAGAAATAATTCACCCCTCCACTTT. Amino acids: CSANDGQRNNSPLHF.

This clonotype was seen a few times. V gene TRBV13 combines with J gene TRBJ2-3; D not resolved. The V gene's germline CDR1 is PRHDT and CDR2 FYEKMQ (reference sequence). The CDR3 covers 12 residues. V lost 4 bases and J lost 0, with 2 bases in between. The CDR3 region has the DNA TGTGCCAGCAGCTGGAGCACAGATACGCAGTATTTT. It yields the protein CASSWSTDTQYF.

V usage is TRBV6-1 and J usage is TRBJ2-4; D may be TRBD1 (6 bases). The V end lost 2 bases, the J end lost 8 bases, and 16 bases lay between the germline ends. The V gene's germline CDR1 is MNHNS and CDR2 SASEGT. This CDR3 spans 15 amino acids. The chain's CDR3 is CASSERGRGLDIQYF. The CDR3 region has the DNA TGTGCCAGCAGTGAACGAGGCAGGGGTCTGGACATTCAGTACTTC.

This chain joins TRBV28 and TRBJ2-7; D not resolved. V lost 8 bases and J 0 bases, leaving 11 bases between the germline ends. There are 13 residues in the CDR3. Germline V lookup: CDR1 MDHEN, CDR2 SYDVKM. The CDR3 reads CASLAGPSYEQYF. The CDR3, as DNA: TGTGCCAGCCTGGCAGGACCCTCCTACGAGCAGTACTTC.

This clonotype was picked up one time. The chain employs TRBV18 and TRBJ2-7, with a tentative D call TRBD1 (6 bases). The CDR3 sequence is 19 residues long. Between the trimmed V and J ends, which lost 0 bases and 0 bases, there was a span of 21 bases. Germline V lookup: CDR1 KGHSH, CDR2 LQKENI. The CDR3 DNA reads TGTGCCAGCTCACCACCCCGATCTGGCAGGACAGTCTTCTCCTACGAGCAGTACTTC. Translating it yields CASSPPRSGRTVFSYEQYF.

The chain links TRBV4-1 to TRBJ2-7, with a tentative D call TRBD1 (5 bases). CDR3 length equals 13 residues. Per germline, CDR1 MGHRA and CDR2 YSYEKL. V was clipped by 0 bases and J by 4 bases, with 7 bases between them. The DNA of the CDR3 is TGCGCCAGCAGCCAAGATAGGGGATACGAGCAGTACTTC. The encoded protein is CASSQDRGYEQYF.

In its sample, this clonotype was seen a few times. CDR3: CASSPGTGGYEQYF. The CDR3 nucleotides read TGTGCCAGCAGCCCCGGGACAGGGGGCTACGAGCAGTACTTC. The chain uses TRBV7-9 and TRBJ2-7; 11 nucleotides match TRBD1. V was clipped by 5 bases and J by 3 bases; unmatched bases: 3. The CDR3 has 14 amino acids. Germline values: CDR1 SEHNR, CDR2 FQNEAQ (reference sequence). The full variable domain, in which reference TRBV7-9 and TRBJ2-7 provide the parts outside the CDR3, is DTGVSQNPRHKITKRGQNVTFRCDPISEHNRLYWYRQTLGQGPEFLTYFQNEAQLEKSRLLSDRFSAERPKGSFSTLEIQRTEQGDSAMYLCASSPGTGGYEQYFGPGTRLTVT.

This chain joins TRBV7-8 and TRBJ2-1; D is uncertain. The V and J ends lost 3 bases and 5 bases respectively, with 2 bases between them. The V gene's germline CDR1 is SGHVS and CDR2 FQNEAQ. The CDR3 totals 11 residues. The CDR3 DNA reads TGTGCCAGCAGCTTTAACAATGAGCAGTTCTTC. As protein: CASSFNNEQFF.

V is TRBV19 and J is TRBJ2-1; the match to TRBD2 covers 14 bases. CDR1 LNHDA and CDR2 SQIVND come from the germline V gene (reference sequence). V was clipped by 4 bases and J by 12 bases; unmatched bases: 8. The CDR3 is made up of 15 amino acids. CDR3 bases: TGTGCCAGTAGTACCGGGACTAGCGGGAGTGTAGGGCAGTTCTTC. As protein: CASSTGTSGSVGQFF.

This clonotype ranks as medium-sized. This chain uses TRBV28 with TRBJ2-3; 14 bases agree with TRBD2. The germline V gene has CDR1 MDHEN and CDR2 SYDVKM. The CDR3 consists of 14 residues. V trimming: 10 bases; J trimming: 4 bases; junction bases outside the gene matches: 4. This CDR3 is CATQTSGRADTQYF. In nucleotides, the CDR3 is TGTGCCACCCAGACTAGCGGGAGGGCAGATACGCAGTATTTT.

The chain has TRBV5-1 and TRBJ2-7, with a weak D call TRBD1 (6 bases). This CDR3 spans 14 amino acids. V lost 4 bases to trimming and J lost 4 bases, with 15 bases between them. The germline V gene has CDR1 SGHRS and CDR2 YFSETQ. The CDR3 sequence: CASSLRQGPYEQYF. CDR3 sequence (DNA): TGCGCCAGCAGCCTGCGTCAGGGGCCTTACGAGCAGTACTTC.

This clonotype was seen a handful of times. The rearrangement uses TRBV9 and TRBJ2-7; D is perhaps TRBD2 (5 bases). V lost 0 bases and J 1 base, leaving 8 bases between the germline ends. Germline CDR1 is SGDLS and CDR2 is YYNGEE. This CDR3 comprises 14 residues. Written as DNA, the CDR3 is TGTGCCAGCAGCGTAGGCGCGGGTTCCTACGAGCAGTACTTC. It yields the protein CASSVGAGSYEQYF.

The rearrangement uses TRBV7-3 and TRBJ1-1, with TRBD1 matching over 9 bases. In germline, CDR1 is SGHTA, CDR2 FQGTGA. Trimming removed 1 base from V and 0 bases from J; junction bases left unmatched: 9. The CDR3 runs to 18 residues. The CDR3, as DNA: TGTGCCAGCAGCTTAAGGGCCGGGACAGGGAGGCTGAACACTGAAGCTTTCTTT. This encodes CASSLRAGTGRLNTEAFF.

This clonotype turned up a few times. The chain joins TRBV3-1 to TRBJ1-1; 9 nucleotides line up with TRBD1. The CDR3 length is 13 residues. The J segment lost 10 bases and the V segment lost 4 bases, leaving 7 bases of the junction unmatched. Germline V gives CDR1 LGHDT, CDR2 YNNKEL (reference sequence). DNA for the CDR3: TGTGCCAGCAGCCTCGGGACAGGGACGGGAGCTTTCTTT. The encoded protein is CASSLGTGTGAFF.

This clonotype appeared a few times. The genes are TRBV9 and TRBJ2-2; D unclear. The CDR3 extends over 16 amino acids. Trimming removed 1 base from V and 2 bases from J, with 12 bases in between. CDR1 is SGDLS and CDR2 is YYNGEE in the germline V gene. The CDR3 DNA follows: TGTGCCAGCAGCGTATTCATGAACTTTAACACCGGGGAGCTGTTTTTT. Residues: CASSVFMNFNTGELFF.

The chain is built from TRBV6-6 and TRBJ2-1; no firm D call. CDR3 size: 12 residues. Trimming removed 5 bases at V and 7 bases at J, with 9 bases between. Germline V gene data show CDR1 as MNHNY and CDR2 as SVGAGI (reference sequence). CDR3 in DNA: TGTGCCAGCAGTGAAAGCCGTAATGAGCAGTTCTTC. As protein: CASSESRNEQFF.

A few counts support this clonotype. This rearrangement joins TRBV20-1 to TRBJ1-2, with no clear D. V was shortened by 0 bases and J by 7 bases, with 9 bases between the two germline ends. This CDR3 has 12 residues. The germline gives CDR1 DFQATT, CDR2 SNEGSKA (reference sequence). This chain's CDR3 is CSARDGVRGYTF. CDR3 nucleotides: TGCAGTGCTAGAGACGGGGTTCGTGGCTACACCTTC.